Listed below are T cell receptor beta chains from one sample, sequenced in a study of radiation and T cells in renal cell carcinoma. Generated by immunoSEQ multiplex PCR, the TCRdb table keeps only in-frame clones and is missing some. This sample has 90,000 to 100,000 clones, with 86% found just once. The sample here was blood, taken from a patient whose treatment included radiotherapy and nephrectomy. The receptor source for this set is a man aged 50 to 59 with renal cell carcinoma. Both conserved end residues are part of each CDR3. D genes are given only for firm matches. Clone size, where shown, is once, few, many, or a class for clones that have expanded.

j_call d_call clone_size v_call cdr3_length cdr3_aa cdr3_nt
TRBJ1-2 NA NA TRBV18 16 CASSPSPGTGGYGYTF TGTGCCAGCTCACCTTCTCCCGGGACGGGGGGATATGGCTACACCTTC
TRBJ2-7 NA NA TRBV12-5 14 CASAHPTSPYEQYF TGTGCTAGTGCCCACCCCACTAGTCCCTACGAGCAGTACTTC
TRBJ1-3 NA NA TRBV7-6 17 CASSAHSGTVSGNTIYF TGTGCCAGCAGCGCCCATTCGGGGACGGTCTCTGGAAACACCATATATTTT
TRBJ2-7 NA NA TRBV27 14 CASSLFSGSYEQYF TGTGCCAGCAGTTTGTTCTCGGGGAGCTACGAGCAGTACTTC
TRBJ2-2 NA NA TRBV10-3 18 CAISASRGTIGFTGELFF TGTGCCATCAGTGCGTCACGGGGCACGATTGGATTTACCGGGGAGCTGTTTTTT
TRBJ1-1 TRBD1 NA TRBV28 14 CASSTEQGSTEAFF TGTGCCAGCAGCACCGAACAGGGGAGTACTGAAGCTTTCTTT
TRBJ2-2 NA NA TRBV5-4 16 CASSQGMQMNTGELFF TGTGCCAGCAGCCAGGGGATGCAGATGAACACCGGGGAGCTGTTTTTT
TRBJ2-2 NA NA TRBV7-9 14 CASQTQGNTGELFF TGTGCCAGCCAAACACAGGGGAACACCGGGGAGCTGTTTTTT
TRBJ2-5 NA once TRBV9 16 CASSVGGAFRVETQYF TGTGCCAGCAGCGTCGGGGGAGCGTTTCGAGTAGAGACCCAGTACTTC
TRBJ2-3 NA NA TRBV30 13 CAWGRDTTDTQYF TGTGCCTGGGGGCGGGACACCACAGATACGCAGTATTTT
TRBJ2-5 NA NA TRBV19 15 CASSTYGLGEETQYF TGTGCCAGTAGTACATACGGATTGGGGGAAGAGACCCAGTACTTC
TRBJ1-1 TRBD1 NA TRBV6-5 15 CASSIGTGLNTEAFF TGTGCCAGCAGTATCGGGACAGGCCTGAACACTGAAGCTTTCTTT
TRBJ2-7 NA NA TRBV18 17 CASSPLPTGERTYEQYF TGTGCCAGCTCACCATTACCCACGGGGGAAAGGACTTACGAGCAGTACTTC
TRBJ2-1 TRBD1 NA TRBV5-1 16 CASSLVPGTGYNEQFF TGCGCCAGCAGCTTGGTGCCTGGGACAGGATACAATGAGCAGTTCTTC
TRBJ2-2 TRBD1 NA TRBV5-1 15 CASSSTGLHAGELFF TGCGCCAGCAGTTCGACAGGGTTACATGCCGGGGAGCTGTTTTTT
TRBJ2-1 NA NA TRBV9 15 CASSLSLSSYNEQFF TGTGCCAGCAGCTTAAGCTTAAGCTCCTACAATGAGCAGTTCTTC
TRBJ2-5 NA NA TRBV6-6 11 CASSYAETQYF TGTGCCAGCAGTTACGCGGAGACCCAGTACTTC
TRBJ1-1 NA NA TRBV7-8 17 CASSLYVRENMNTEAFF TGTGCCAGCAGCTTATATGTTAGGGAAAACATGAACACTGAAGCTTTCTTT
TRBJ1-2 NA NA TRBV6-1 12 CASSQLDYGYTF TGTGCCAGCAGTCAATTGGACTATGGCTACACCTTC
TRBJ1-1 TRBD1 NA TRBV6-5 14 CASSYAGQVNEAFF TGTGCCAGCAGTTACGCCGGACAGGTGAATGAAGCTTTCTTT
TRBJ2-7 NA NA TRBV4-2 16 CASSPTPGLGTYEQYF TGTGCCAGCAGCCCAACCCCGGGACTGGGAACCTACGAGCAGTACTTC
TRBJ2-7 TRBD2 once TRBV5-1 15 CASSLQLAGVHEQYF TGCGCCAGCAGCCTCCAACTAGCGGGAGTCCACGAGCAGTACTTC
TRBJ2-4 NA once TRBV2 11 CASRLTNIQYF TGTGCCAGCAGGTTAACGAACATTCAGTACTTC
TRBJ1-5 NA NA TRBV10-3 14 CAAGREGNNQPQHF TGTGCCGCCGGCAGGGAAGGGAACAATCAGCCCCAGCATTTT
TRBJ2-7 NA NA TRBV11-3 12 CASSSGGYEQYF TGTGCCAGCAGCTCCGGCGGCTACGAGCAGTACTTC
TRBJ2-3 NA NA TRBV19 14 CASSISGSTDTQYF TGTGCCAGTAGTATATCCGGGAGCACAGATACGCAGTATTTT
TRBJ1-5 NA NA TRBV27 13 CASRPQGVQPQHF TGTGCCAGCAGACCTCAGGGAGTTCAGCCCCAGCATTTT
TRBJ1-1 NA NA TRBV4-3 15 CASTKTDLRDTEAFF TGCGCCAGCACCAAGACGGACTTAAGGGACACTGAAGCTTTCTTT
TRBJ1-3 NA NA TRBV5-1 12 CASSSYRDTIYF TGCGCCAGCAGCTCATACAGGGACACCATATATTTT
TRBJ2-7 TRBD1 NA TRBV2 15 CASNEPGTGGYEQYF TGTGCCAGCAATGAACCCGGGACAGGGGGCTACGAGCAGTACTTC
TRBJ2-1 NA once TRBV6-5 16 CASSYSSGYQYNEQFF TGTGCCAGCAGTTACTCATCAGGGTACCAATACAATGAGCAGTTCTTC
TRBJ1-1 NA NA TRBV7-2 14 CASSLSFWNTEAFF TGTGCCAGCAGCTTAAGTTTCTGGAACACTGAAGCTTTCTTT
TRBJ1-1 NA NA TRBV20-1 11 CSAQLNTEAFF TGCAGTGCCCAACTGAACACTGAAGCTTTCTTT
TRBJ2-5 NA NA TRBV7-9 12 CASGDWGETQYF TGTGCCAGCGGCGACTGGGGGGAGACCCAGTACTTC
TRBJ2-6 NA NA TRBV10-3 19 CAISESHGSRGAGANVLTF TGTGCCATCAGTGAGTCGCACGGGTCCAGGGGGGCTGGGGCCAACGTCCTGACTTTC
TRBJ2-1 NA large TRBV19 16 CASSLFKGGLSNEQFF TGTGCCAGTAGTCTCTTCAAAGGGGGATTGAGCAATGAGCAGTTCTTC
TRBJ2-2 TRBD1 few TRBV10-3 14 CAIGGTGNTGELFF TGTGCCATCGGCGGGACAGGCAACACCGGGGAGCTGTTTTTT